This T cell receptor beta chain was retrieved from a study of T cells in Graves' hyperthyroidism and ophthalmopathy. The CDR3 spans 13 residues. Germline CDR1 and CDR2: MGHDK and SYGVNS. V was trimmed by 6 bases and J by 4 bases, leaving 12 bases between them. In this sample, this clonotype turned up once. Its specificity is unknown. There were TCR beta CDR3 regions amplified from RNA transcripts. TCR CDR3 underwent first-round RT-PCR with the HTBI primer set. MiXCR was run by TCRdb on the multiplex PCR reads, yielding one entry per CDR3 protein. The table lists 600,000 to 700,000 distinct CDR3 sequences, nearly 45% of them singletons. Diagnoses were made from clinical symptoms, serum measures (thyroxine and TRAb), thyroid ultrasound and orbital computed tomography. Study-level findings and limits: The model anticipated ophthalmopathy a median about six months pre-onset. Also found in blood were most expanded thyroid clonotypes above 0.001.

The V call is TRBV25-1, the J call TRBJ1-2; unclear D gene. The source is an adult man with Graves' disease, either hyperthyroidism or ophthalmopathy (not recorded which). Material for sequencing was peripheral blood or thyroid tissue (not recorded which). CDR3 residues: CASRMQEIYGYTF. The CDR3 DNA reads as TGTGCCAGCAGGATGCAGGAGATCTATGGCTACACCTTC.